This note documents a single T cell receptor beta chain sequence. Its target antigen remains unknown. Nothing much larger sits one base from this clone, and base qualities are not available. From the cysteine through the phenylalanine, the CDR3 covers 15 amino acids. Only the CDR3 portion is preserved as DNA: 45 bases, with reading frame beginning at the first base. CDR1 and CDR2, per the germline V gene, are KGHSH and LQKENI. V was cut back by 1 base and J by 0 bases, leaving a gap of 10 bases between them. TCR beta CDR3 regions were amplified from RNA transcripts. The TCR CDR3 was subjected to a first round of RT-PCR using the HTBI primer set and the Qiagen OneStep RT-PCR kit. Libraries were constructed in a second round of multiplex PCR, after which size selection and purification were carried out. The libraries were sequenced on an Illumina HiSeq2000 using paired-end 100 bp reads. In the paper's pipeline: SOAPnuke was used to process the raw data, throwing out any read that contained adapters or uncalled bases, had a mean Phred below 15, or lacked an exact constant-primer or identifier match. High-quality paired reads were merged using COPE v1.2.5, and each unique nucleotide sequence was defined as a clonotype. MiTCR v1.1 was used to align clonotypes to the IMGT TRBV, TRBD and TRBJ reference segments. Only V-J combinations with frequency above 0.0001, covering about 99% of repertoires, were analysed. A TCS score was defined as the ratio of F50 (clonal expansion) to E x V (chaos), with BLOSUM62-based TCRdist applied between CDR3 peptides within each V-J. Welch's t-statistics and random forest reduced 450 to 600 V-J features to fewer than 15, which were used in a naive Bayes classifier (R e1071). TCRdb reworked the public reads: Q25 trimming with fastp, MiXCR clone assembly, productive beta chains retained. Rows with a matching CDR3 protein are joined into one entry that keeps the most common DNA and genes. In this record, the V and J calls reflect TCRdb's handling and not the investigators' own analysis. Within this sample are some 400,000 distinct CDR3 sequences, with about 18% of them counted one time only. The leading ten clones occupy approximately 4% of the sample.

A patient counted as having stable Graves' hyperthyroidism if no progression to ophthalmopathy occurred over 18 months of follow-up. Hyperthyroidism patients were aged 18 to 65 years and newly diagnosed, with disease duration of less than 2 months. Exclusion was applied to patients with uncontrolled infections, other autoimmune diseases, pregnancy or lactation. Diagnoses were based on clinical symptoms, serum thyroxine and TRAb, thyroid ultrasound and orbital computed tomography. PBMCs were separated from 7.5 to 10 ml of fresh peripheral blood using Ficoll-Paque density gradient centrifugation. Total RNA was extracted using Trizol reagent, and RNA quality was assessed on an Agilent 2100 Bioanalyzer. These data originate in a study of T cells in Graves' hyperthyroidism and ophthalmopathy (dated by TCRdb to 2018 to 2020). Regarding the study in general: Peripheral blood was collected at initial diagnosis, before any treatment. TCR V-J signatures able to tell the groups apart were searched for in a discovery cohort of 90 to 100 patients, of whom more than 40 had Graves' ophthalmopathy and under 65 had stable Graves' hyperthyroidism. Prospective prediction of ophthalmopathy was tested in an independent validation cohort of about 19 hyperthyroidism patients and 17 patients who later progressed to ophthalmopathy. The approximately 90 discovery patients were randomly split 7:3 into training and test sets. In several Graves' hyperthyroidism patients, the study also compared T-cell repertoires from thyroid tissue with T-cell repertoires from blood. After blood sampling, hyperthyroidism patients were treated with methimazole at a starting dose of 30 mg daily, and ophthalmopathy patients were treated with high-dose intravenous methylprednisolone. The paper reports TCR Vbeta CDR3 sequencing of 140 or so peripheral blood samples: fewer than 50 ophthalmopathy, fewer than 80 hyperthyroidism and approximately 17 progressor patients. Broader findings and caveats from the paper: Most expanded thyroid clonotypes (frequency above 0.001) were also found in blood, which suggests that blood repertoires may mirror thyroid immune responses. Sample size was not statistically predetermined, and blinding of investigators to group allocation was not performed. A 13 V-J signature model separated ophthalmopathy from stable hyperthyroidism, with just over 85% sensitivity and about 81% specificity in cross-validation and 80%/75% in testing. In validation, the model predicted progression to ophthalmopathy with just under 71% sensitivity and around 72% specificity, a median of about six months before onset.

The sequence derives from a woman under 30 with Graves' hyperthyroidism. The material sequenced was blood. Rearrangement joined TRBV18 to TRBJ2-7, with the D call perhaps TRBD1 or TRBD2, each one matching 6 bases. The DNA sequence is given as TGTGCCAGCTCACCACAGGGGGGCTTCTCCTACGAGCAGTACTTC. It encodes CASSPQGGFSYEQYF.